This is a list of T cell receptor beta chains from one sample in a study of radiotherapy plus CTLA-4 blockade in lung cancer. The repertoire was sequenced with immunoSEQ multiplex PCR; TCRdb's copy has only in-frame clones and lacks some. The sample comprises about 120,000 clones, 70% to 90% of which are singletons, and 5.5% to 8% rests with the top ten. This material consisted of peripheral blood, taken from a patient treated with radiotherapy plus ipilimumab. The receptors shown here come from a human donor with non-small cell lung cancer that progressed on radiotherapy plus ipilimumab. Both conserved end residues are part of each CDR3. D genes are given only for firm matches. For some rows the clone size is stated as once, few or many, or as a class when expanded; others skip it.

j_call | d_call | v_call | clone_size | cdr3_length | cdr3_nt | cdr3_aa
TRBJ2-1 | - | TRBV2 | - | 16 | TGTGCCAGCGGGGGCCAGTACGTCGCGTCCTACAATGAGCAGTTCTTC | CASGGQYVASYNEQFF
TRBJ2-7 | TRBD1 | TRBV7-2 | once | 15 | TGTGCCAGCAGCCATCGGCGACAGGGATCGGGCGAGCAGTACTTC | CASSHRRQGSGEQYF
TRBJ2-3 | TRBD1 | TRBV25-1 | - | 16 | TGTGCCAGCAGTGAATCGGCGGGACAGGGCACAGATACGCAGTATTTT | CASSESAGQGTDTQYF
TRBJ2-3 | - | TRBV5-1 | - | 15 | TGCGCCAGCAGCTTCGTTGGGGGGATGACAGATACGCAGTATTTT | CASSFVGGMTDTQYF
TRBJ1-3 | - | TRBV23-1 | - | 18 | TGCGCCAGCAGCCCTCTTGTCCGGGTGCCTAAACTCGGGAACACCATATATTTT | CASSPLVRVPKLGNTIYF
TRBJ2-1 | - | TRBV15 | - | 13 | TGTGCCACCAGCGAAAGGAGGTACAATGAGCAGTTCTTC | CATSERRYNEQFF
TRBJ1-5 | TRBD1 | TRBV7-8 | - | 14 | TGTGCCAGCAGTTCAACAGGGGGCCGTCAGCCCCAGCATTTT | CASSSTGGRQPQHF
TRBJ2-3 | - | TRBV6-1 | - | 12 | TGTGCCAGCAGGGGGGGTACAGATACGCAGTATTTT | CASRGGTDTQYF
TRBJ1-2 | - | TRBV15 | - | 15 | TGTGCCACCAGCAGAGATTCTTTCGACTACTATGGCTACACCTTC | CATSRDSFDYYGYTF
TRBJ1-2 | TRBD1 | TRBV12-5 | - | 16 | TGTGCTAGTGGTTTGGTACTTGGGCAGGGGGTAGGTGGCTACACCTTC | CASGLVLGQGVGGYTF
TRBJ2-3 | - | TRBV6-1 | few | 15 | TGTGCCAGCAGCAACCGGGACCTAAGCACAGATACGCAGTATTTT | CASSNRDLSTDTQYF
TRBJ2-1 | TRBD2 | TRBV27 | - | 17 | TGTGCCAGCAGTTTAATTCGGACTAGCGGGACTTACAATGAGCAGTTCTTC | CASSLIRTSGTYNEQFF
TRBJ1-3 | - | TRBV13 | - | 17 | TGTGCCAGCAGCTTGGGAATGGGGGGGCACCGTGGAAACACCATATATTTT | CASSLGMGGHRGNTIYF
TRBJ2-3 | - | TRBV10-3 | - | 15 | TGTGCCATCAGTGAGTCCGAGGGACCGGCAGATACGCAGTATTTT | CAISESEGPADTQYF
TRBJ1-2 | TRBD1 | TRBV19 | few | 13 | TGTGCCAGTACCAGACAGGGGGGCTATGGCTACACCTTC | CASTRQGGYGYTF
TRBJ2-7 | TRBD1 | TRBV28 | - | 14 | TGTGCCAGCACCCCAGGGGGTCGAACCTACGAGCAGTACTTC | CASTPGGRTYEQYF
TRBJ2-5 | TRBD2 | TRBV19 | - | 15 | TGTGCCAGTAGTCTGGCGGCGGGAGCGGGGGAGACCCAGTACTTC | CASSLAAGAGETQYF
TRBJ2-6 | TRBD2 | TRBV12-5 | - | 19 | TGTGCTAGTGGTTTGGTACTTGCTAGCGGGAGCTCTGGGGCCAACGTCCTGACTTTC | CASGLVLASGSSGANVLTF
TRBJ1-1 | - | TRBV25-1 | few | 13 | TGTGCCAGCTGCCGAGGGGGTTACACTGAAGCTTTCTTT | CASCRGGYTEAFF
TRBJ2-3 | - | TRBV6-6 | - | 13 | TGTGCCAGCAGTCCGATATTCTGGGATACGCAGTATTTT | CASSPIFWDTQYF
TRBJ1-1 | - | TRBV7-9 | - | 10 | TGTGCCAGCAGCCGGACTGAAGCTTTCTTT | CASSRTEAFF
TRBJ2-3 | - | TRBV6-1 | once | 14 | TGTGCCAGCAGTGATACCGCTAGCAGAGATACGCAGTATTTT | CASSDTASRDTQYF
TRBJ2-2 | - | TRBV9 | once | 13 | TGTGCCAGCGGACCGGCGAACACCGGGGAGCTGTTTTTT | CASGPANTGELFF
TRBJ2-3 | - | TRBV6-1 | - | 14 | TGTGCCAGCACAGTTAGTAGGGGCACAGATACGCAGTATTTT | CASTVSRGTDTQYF
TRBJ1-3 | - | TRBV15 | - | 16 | TGTGCCACCAGCAGAGTTAAAGGGCAGGGCGGAAACACCATATATTTT | CATSRVKGQGGNTIYF
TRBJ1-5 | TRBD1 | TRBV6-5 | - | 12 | TGTGCCAGCAGTTCAGGGGGTCAGCCCCAGCATTTT | CASSSGGQPQHF
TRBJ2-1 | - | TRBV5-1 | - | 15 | TGCGCCAGCAGCTTTTGGATCTTCCCCTACAATGAGCAGTTCTTC | CASSFWIFPYNEQFF
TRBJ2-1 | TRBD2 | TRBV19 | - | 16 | TGTGCCAGTAGTATCGACCAGCGGGAACTCTACAATGAGCAGTTCTTC | CASSIDQRELYNEQFF
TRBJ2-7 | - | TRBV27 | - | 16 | TGTGCCAGCTTCCGGATCGGGACACCGAGCTCCTACGAGCAGTACTTC | CASFRIGTPSSYEQYF
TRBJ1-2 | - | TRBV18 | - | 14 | TGTGCCAGCTCACCATCCAGGGAAAACTATGGCTACACCTTC | CASSPSRENYGYTF
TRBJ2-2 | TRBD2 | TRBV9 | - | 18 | TGTGCCAGCAGCGTAGAGGCTAGCGGAGGTGGGAACACCGGGGAGCTGTTTTTT | CASSVEASGGGNTGELFF
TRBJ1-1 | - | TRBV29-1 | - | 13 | TGCAGCGTTCACCGGGACATGAACACTGAAGCTTTCTTT | CSVHRDMNTEAFF
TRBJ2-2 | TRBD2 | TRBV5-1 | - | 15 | TGCGCCAGCAGCTTGGTCGCGGGAGGAACCGGGGAGCTGTTTTTT | CASSLVAGGTGELFF
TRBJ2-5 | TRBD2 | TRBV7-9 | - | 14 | TGTGCCAGCAGTTCTAGCGGGAGGGGCGAGACCCAGTACTTC | CASSSSGRGETQYF
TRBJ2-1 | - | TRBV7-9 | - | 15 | TGTGCCAGCAGCTTAGTCCAGGGATCCTACAATGAGCAGTTCTTC | CASSLVQGSYNEQFF
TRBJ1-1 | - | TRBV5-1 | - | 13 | TGCGCCAGCAGCCCAAGACAAAACACTGAAGCTTTCTTT | CASSPRQNTEAFF
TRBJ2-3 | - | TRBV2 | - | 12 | TGTGCCGGAGGGCTATCCACTGATACGCAGTATTTT | CAGGLSTDTQYF
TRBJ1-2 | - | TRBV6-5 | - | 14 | TGTGCCAGCAGCCTTGGGGGGTTCAACTATGGCTACACCTTC | CASSLGGFNYGYTF
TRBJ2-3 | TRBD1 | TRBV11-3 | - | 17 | TGTGCCAGCAGCTTAGGGACAGGGGGACCCAGGGCAGATACGCAGTATTTT | CASSLGTGGPRADTQYF
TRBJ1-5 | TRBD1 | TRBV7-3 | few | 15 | TGTGCCAGCAGCTCCCGGGACAGCCTCAATCAGCCCCAGCATTTT | CASSSRDSLNQPQHF
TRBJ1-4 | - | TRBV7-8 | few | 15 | TGTGCCAGCAGCAAGTGGACGGATGAGAATGAAAAACTGTTTTTT | CASSKWTDENEKLFF